These 31 T cell receptor beta chains were all obtained from the same sample, sequenced in a study of blood T cell repertoires in COVID-19. Method: immunoSEQ multiplex PCR; TCRdb's copy keeps in-frame clones and lacks some. This sample has 130,000 or so clones, with approximately 80% found just once. The specimen was peripheral blood. The source is a human donor in a cohort sampled during active COVID-19.

This chain joins TRBV19 and TRBJ1-5, with D possibly being TRBD1 (5 bases). The germline CDR1 and CDR2 sequences are LNHDA and SQIVND (reference sequence). The CDR3 spans 12 residues. V lost 6 bases and J 7 bases, leaving 10 bases between the germline ends. The CDR3 DNA reads TGTGCCAGTAGGTCAGGGTACCAGCCCCAGCATTTT. This encodes CASRSGYQPQHF.

About this clone itself: Additional DNA sequences in this sample encode the identical CDR3. The chain combines TRBV6-5 with TRBJ1-2, with D perhaps matching TRBD1 (5 bases). Germline assignment: CDR1 MNHEY and CDR2 SVGAGI. This CDR3 is 14 amino acids long. Trimming took 4 bases from V and 3 from J, leaving 12 bases between them. The CDR3 loop reads CASSSGGTDYGYTF. CDR3 sequence (DNA): TGTGCCAGCAGTTCTGGAGGGACGGACTATGGCTACACCTTC.

The chain carries TRBV19 and TRBJ2-1; D might be TRBD1 (6 bases). Germline assignment: CDR1 LNHDA and CDR2 SQIVND (reference sequence). The CDR3 has 17 residues. V gave up 4 bases and J gave up 0 bases, with 16 bases separating them. CDR3 DNA: TGTGCCAGTAGTACCCCACTCAGGGGTAACTCCTACAATGAGCAGTTCTTC. Translation gives CASSTPLRGNSYNEQFF.

This clone is a singleton in its sample. J is TRBJ2-1 and V is TRBV28; 9 bases line up with TRBD2. CDR3 length: 18 amino acids. Germline lookup yields CDR1 MDHEN and CDR2 SYDVKM. After removal of 1 base from V and 0 bases from J, the junction contained 7 bases not matched to a gene. CDR3 nucleotides: TGTGCCAGCAGTTTATTCGCTAGCGGGGCGAGCTCCTACAATGAGCAGTTCTTC. Amino acids: CASSLFASGASSYNEQFF.

This chain connects TRBV18 to TRBJ1-1; TRBD1 aligns across 8 bases. V lost 2 bases, J lost 4 bases, and 6 bases stayed unmatched. The CDR3 is 15 residues long. Per germline, CDR1 KGHSH and CDR2 LQKENI. The CDR3 sequence: CASSPSDRVSTEAFF. In DNA, the CDR3 is TGTGCCAGCTCACCATCGGACAGGGTGAGCACTGAAGCTTTCTTT.

The chain links TRBV4-1 to TRBJ2-1; TRBD2 aligns across 14 bases. Trimming cost V 6 bases and J 7 bases; bases outside gene matches: 8. Germline CDR1 and CDR2: MGHRA and YSYEKL. This CDR3 is built from 16 residues. In nucleotides, the CDR3 is TGCGCCAGCAGTTTGACTAGCGGGGGGGCCTGGAATGAGCAGTTCTTC. As protein: CASSLTSGGAWNEQFF.

The chain links TRBV5-1 to TRBJ1-2, with TRBD1 matching over 9 bases. Trimming removed 6 bases from V and 3 bases from J; junction bases left unmatched: 6. CDR3 size: 14 residues. The germline V gene has CDR1 SGHRS and CDR2 YFSETQ. The CDR3 reads CASKPGTGHYGYTF. The CDR3 region has the DNA TGCGCCAGCAAACCCGGGACAGGGCACTATGGCTACACCTTC.

This clone was picked up one time. The J gene is TRBJ1-5, the V gene TRBV10-1; TRBD1 matches 8 bases. Germline-derived CDR1 and CDR2 are WNHNN and SYGVQD (reference sequence). This CDR3 region has 13 residues. The ends lost 8 bases at V and 5 bases at J; junction bases unmatched: 5. In nucleotides, the CDR3 is TGCGCCAGCCGGACAGGGATGGATCAGCCCCAGCATTTT. Protein: CASRTGMDQPQHF.

The chain links TRBV2 to TRBJ2-3; 7 nucleotides agree with TRBD2. Germline V gene lookup returns CDR1 SNHLY and CDR2 FYNNEI. The trim removed 8 bases at V and 2 bases at J, leaving 7 bases unmatched. The CDR3 extends over 14 amino acids. CDR3 nucleotide sequence: TGTGCCAGCTTACGGGGGGTGTTCACAGATACGCAGTATTTT. Protein product: CASLRGVFTDTQYF.

The V gene is TRBV27, the J gene TRBJ2-3; a possible D gene is TRBD2 (7 bases). CDR3 size: 14 residues. Trimming left V 8 bases short and J 4 bases short, with 16 bases between. Per germline, CDR1 MNHEY and CDR2 SMNVEV (reference sequence). The DNA for the CDR3 is TGTGCCAGCGGACTAGTGAGGGGGGCAGATACGCAGTATTTT. This translates into CASGLVRGADTQYF.

This sequence joins TRBV6-1 and TRBJ2-1; possible D gene TRBD1, 6 bases. CDR3 length: 16 residues. The germline V gene encodes CDR1 MNHNS and CDR2 SASEGT. Trimming took off 5 bases at V and 0 bases at J, with 14 bases between the two ends. The CDR3 DNA reads as TGTGCCAGCAGTAAAGAGCGACAGGCCTCCTACAATGAGCAGTTCTTC. The encoded protein is CASSKERQASYNEQFF.

This sequence joins TRBV10-2 and TRBJ2-7, with 9 nucleotides matching TRBD1. Germline CDR1 reads WSHSY; CDR2 reads SAAADI. The ends lost 5 bases at V and 4 bases at J; junction bases unmatched: 3. CDR3 size: 13 residues. CDR3 sequence (DNA): TGCGCCAGCAGTCTGGACAGGGGATACGAGCAGTACTTC. Translation: CASSLDRGYEQYF.

This clone was seen only a few times. The chain uses TRBV7-9 and TRBJ2-4, with 8 bases identical to TRBD2. The J segment lost 3 bases and the V segment lost 8 bases, leaving 6 bases of the junction unmatched. The CDR3 extends over 14 amino acids. The germline V gene has CDR1 SEHNR and CDR2 FQNEAQ (reference sequence). Here the CDR3 reads CASGGGINKNIQYF. CDR3 DNA sequence: TGTGCCAGCGGCGGGGGGATAAACAAAAACATTCAGTACTTC.

The chain uses TRBV10-3 and TRBJ1-3; D gene ambiguous. Germline V gives CDR1 ENHRY, CDR2 SYGVKD. With 4 bases removed from V and 4 bases from J, the gap between germline ends came to 17 bases. The CDR3 sequence is 16 residues long. CDR3 region: CAISGVGSTTGNTIYF. The CDR3 nucleotides read TGTGCCATCAGTGGGGTGGGGAGTACTACCGGAAACACCATATATTTT.

DNA of the CDR3: TGTGCCAGCTCACCCCGGACTAGCGGGGGCCCCTTGGAGCAGTACTTC. Its translation is CASSPRTSGGPLEQYF. The chain employs TRBV18 and TRBJ2-7, with 13 nucleotides matching TRBD2. This CDR3 is 16 amino acids long. After removal of 3 bases from V and 7 bases from J, the junction contained 9 bases not matched to a gene. Germline V gene sequence: CDR1 KGHSH, CDR2 LQKENI.

This chain joins TRBV27 and TRBJ2-1; 8 bases match TRBD2. This CDR3 contains 14 residues. Germline V lookup: CDR1 MNHEY, CDR2 SMNVEV (reference sequence). The J segment lost 10 bases and the V segment lost 6 bases, leaving 11 bases of the junction unmatched. CDR3 nucleotides: TGTGCCAGCAGCAAAAGCGGGGGAACTCCAGAGCAGTTCTTC. Translated, it gives CASSKSGGTPEQFF.

This clone was seen a few times. The CDR3 sequence: CASSQDSGYEQYF. The CDR3 coding sequence is TGTGCCAGCAGCCAAGACTCGGGGTACGAGCAGTACTTC. This chain uses TRBV14 with TRBJ2-7; D is possibly TRBD2 (5 bases). This CDR3 has 13 amino acids. Deletions cut 0 bases from V and 4 bases from J, with 7 bases between. Per the germline V gene, CDR1 is SGHDN and CDR2 is FVKESK.

The chain joins TRBV7-2 to TRBJ2-4; 8 bases are shared with TRBD2. This CDR3 contains 18 residues. The J segment lost 6 bases and the V segment lost 3 bases, leaving 16 bases of the junction unmatched. CDR1 is SGHTA and CDR2 is FQGNSA in the germline V gene. The CDR3 DNA reads as TGTGCCAGCAGCTTCGGGGAAAGAAGGCGGGGGGTCGGAAACATTCAGTACTTC. The encoded protein is CASSFGERRRGVGNIQYF.

V is TRBV18 and J is TRBJ2-7; possible D gene TRBD1, 6 bases. CDR1 and CDR2 from the germline V gene are KGHSH and LQKENI. The V gene lost 3 bases and the J gene lost 0 bases, with 15 bases spanning the gap. The CDR3 is 16 residues long. The CDR3 loop reads CASSPTGLPRSYEQYF. The CDR3 DNA sequence: TGTGCCAGCTCACCGACAGGCCTCCCCCGCTCCTACGAGCAGTACTTC. Together with reference TRBV18 and TRBJ2-7, the CDR3 gives the full variable domain: NAGVMQNPRHLVRRRGQEARLRCSPMKGHSHVYWYRQLPEEGLKFMVYLQKENIIDESGMPKERFSAEFPKEGPSILRIQQVVRGDSAAYFCASSPTGLPRSYEQYFGPGTRLTVT.

This chain connects TRBV27 to TRBJ2-7; D is perhaps TRBD1 (7 bases). CDR3 size: 17 residues. Deletions cut 2 bases from V and 4 bases from J, with 21 bases between. Germline V gives CDR1 MNHEY, CDR2 SMNVEV (reference sequence). CDR3 coding DNA: TGTGCCAGCAGTTTAAGAGAGGGGGCAGGGGGGCATTACGAGCAGTACTTC. Protein: CASSLREGAGGHYEQYF.

The V gene is TRBV7-2, the J gene TRBJ2-7, with 9 bases fitting TRBD2. In germline, CDR1 is SGHTA, CDR2 FQGNSA. Trimming took 6 bases from V and 6 from J; bases not matched to a gene: 18. The length of the CDR3 is 17 residues. Written as DNA, the CDR3 is TGTGCCAGCAGTTCCTTTGCCGCGGGCGGGGGGGCTCTCGAGCAGTACTTC. As protein: CASSSFAAGGGALEQYF.

The chain combines TRBV29-1 with TRBJ2-3, with 7 positions matching TRBD1. Trimming removed 4 bases from V and 0 bases from J; junction bases left unmatched: 10. CDR1 is SQVTM, CDR2 ANQGSEA, per germline. This CDR3 is 16 amino acids long. CDR3 DNA sequence: TGCAGCGTTGGACAGGGTTTAGTTTCTAGCACAGATACGCAGTATTTT. As protein: CSVGQGLVSSTDTQYF.

The chain links TRBV6-5 to TRBJ1-1, with D possibly TRBD1 on 5 matching bases. Looked up from germline, CDR1 is MNHEY and CDR2 is SVGAGI. With 8 bases removed from V and 8 bases from J, the gap between germline ends came to 15 bases. CDR3 length: 12 amino acids. CDR3 protein: CASGAGRTEAFF. Here the CDR3 DNA reads TGTGCCAGCGGGGCGGGGCGCACAGAAGCTTTCTTT.

The chain couples TRBV2 to TRBJ1-4; 12 bases align to TRBD1. The CDR3 spans 15 residues. J was trimmed by 11 bases and V by 4 bases; bases with no gene match: 8. CDR1 is SNHLY and CDR2 is FYNNEI in the germline V gene. CDR3 region: CASSVPRDRGLKLFF. The CDR3 bases are TGTGCCAGCAGTGTTCCCCGGGACAGGGGGCTGAAACTGTTTTTT. Filled out from reference TRBV2 and TRBJ1-4, the complete variable domain reads EPEVTQTPSHQVTQMGQEVILRCVPISNHLYFYWYRQILGQKVEFLVSFYNNEISEKSEIFDDQFSVERPDGSNFTLKIRSTKLEDSAMYFCASSVPRDRGLKLFFGSGTQLSVL.

The gene calls are TRBV9 and TRBJ2-2; 8 positions match TRBD1. The V segment lost 7 bases and the J segment 2 bases; nucleotides outside the gene matches: 1. Germline CDR1 SGDLS, CDR2 YYNGEE. This CDR3 region has 13 residues. The CDR3 loop is CASGQGNTGELFF. In DNA form, the CDR3 reads TGTGCCAGCGGACAGGGAAACACCGGGGAGCTGTTTTTT. Looking up the rest from reference TRBV9 and TRBJ2-2 gives the full variable domain: DSGVTQTPKHLITATGQRVTLRCSPRSGDLSVYWYQQSLDQGLQFLIQYYNGEERAKGNILERFSAQQFPDLHSELNLSSLELGDSALYFCASGQGNTGELFFGEGSRLTVL.

This clone was detected only a few times. The chain has TRBV11-2 and TRBJ2-7, with TRBD1 as a possible D gene (6 bases). This CDR3 contains 14 residues. Germline CDR1 and CDR2: SGHAT and FQNNGV. V gave up 3 bases and J gave up 0 bases, with 9 bases separating them. In nucleotides, the CDR3 is TGTGCCAGCAGCTTGACAGGTATCTCCTACGAGCAGTACTTC. It codes for CASSLTGISYEQYF.

This chain links TRBV6-5 with TRBJ2-1, with 7 bases that match TRBD1. The V gene's germline CDR1 is MNHEY and CDR2 SVGAGI. V was clipped by 6 bases and J by 8 bases; unmatched bases: 7. The CDR3 sequence is 13 residues long. The CDR3 sequence is CASRIDRADEQFF. CDR3 nucleotides: TGTGCCAGCAGAATAGACAGGGCTGATGAGCAGTTCTTC.

The chain joins TRBV7-2 to TRBJ2-5, with D maybe TRBD2 (5 bases). Germline V CDR1 and CDR2: SGHTA, FQGNSA. Trimming shortened V by 3 bases and J by 5 bases, and 19 bases separated the two germline ends. The CDR3 runs 16 residues. CDR3 region: CASSFTATVRGETQYF. The CDR3 bases are TGTGCCAGCAGCTTCACCGCGACCGTCAGAGGGGAGACCCAGTACTTC.

CDR3 in amino acids: CASSPGVTLAGGGTDTQYF. The CDR3 DNA reads TGTGCCAGCAGCCCCGGCGTAACACTAGCGGGGGGTGGGACAGATACGCAGTATTTT. The chain carries TRBV7-9 and TRBJ2-3; 12 positions match TRBD2. Germline V gives CDR1 SEHNR, CDR2 FQNEAQ (reference sequence). With 5 bases clipped from V and 3 bases from J, the junction kept 15 bases outside the gene matches. This CDR3 spans 19 amino acids.

V is TRBV21-1 and J is TRBJ2-2; TRBD2 is taken as the D call from the table, unchecked against the DNA. TRBV21-1 is marked as a pseudogene. This CDR3 is 14 amino acids long. CDR3 amino acids: CASSKAREGGELFF. Written as DNA, the CDR3 is TGTGCCAGCAGCAAAGCGAGAGAGGGCGGGGAGCTGTTTTTT.

The chain has TRBV11-3 and TRBJ1-1, with TRBD1 identical over 8 bases. The CDR3 is 16 residues long. From germline, CDR1 is SGHNT and CDR2 YENEEA. The trim removed 1 base at V and 1 base at J, leaving 5 bases unmatched. CDR3 protein: CASSLGTGKGNTEAFF. The CDR3 DNA is TGTGCCAGCAGCTTAGGGACAGGGAAGGGGAACACTGAAGCTTTCTTT.